The rows below give T cell receptor beta chains drawn from one sample of a study of STAT3 mutations in large granular lymphocyte leukemia. The assay was immunoSEQ multiplex PCR, and TCRdb's table has in-frame clones only and misses some. The sample consists of approximately 3,700 clones, roughly 82% of them appearing once. Sample: peripheral blood mononuclear cells. The receptors stem from a boy aged 10-17 years with T-cell large granular lymphocyte leukemia. Some clones in this sample may be carry-over from other donors' samples. The CDR3 runs from the conserved cysteine through the conserved F or W. D genes are given only for firm matches. A clone size is listed for some rows: how often the clone was seen (once, few, many), or a class if it is expanded.

TRBV5-4	TRBJ2-7	once	-	TGTGCCAGCAGCTTGGACGGCGGTAGCTCCTACGAGCAGTACTTC	CASSLDGGSSYEQYF
TRBV25-1	TRBJ1-2	-	TRBD1	TGTGCCAGCAGTGAACGACAGGGCCGGGGCTACACCTTC	CASSERQGRGYTF
TRBV5-6	TRBJ1-5	-	-	TGTGCCAGCAGCTTGGTCGGCAATCAGCCCCAGCATTTT	CASSLVGNQPQHF
TRBV30	TRBJ2-2	-	-	TGTGCCTGGAGTTCCTTGAATGTCGGGGAGCTGTTTTTT	CAWSSLNVGELFF
TRBV5-1	TRBJ1-6	-	-	TGCGCCAGCAGCCTATCAGGGCCCCATAATTCACCCCTCCACTTT	CASSLSGPHNSPLHF
TRBV5-4	TRBJ2-7	-	-	TGTGCCAGCAGCTGCAGGGTCCACGAGCAGTACTTC	CASSCRVHEQYF
TRBV5-1	TRBJ2-5	-	TRBD1	TGCGCCAGCACCCGGGGACAGGGGTTAGGGACCCAGTACTTC	CASTRGQGLGTQYF
TRBV15	TRBJ2-1	-	-	TGTGCCACCAGCACGGCGGCTCGATCCTACAATGAGCAGTTCTTC	CATSTAARSYNEQFF
TRBV5-1	TRBJ2-7	few	-	TGCGCCAGCGAAAGACAGCCCCGAGGGGAAGAGCAGTACTTC	CASERQPRGEEQYF
TRBV5-1	TRBJ1-1	-	-	TGCGCCAGCAGCTTAGGCCCGAAGGGCATGAACACTGAAGCTTTCTTT	CASSLGPKGMNTEAFF
TRBV7-9	TRBJ2-1	once	TRBD1	TGTGCCAGCAGCTTTGGACAGGGTCCAGCCTACAATGAGCAGTTCTTC	CASSFGQGPAYNEQFF
TRBV7-9	TRBJ2-7	few	-	TGTGCCAGCAGCTTAGTCGGAGGGTCCGAGCAGTACTTC	CASSLVGGSEQYF
TRBV25-1	TRBJ1-6	-	TRBD1	TGTGCCAGCAGAGGGCGAGAGGGGACAGGGGTCCCCCTCCACTTT	CASRGREGTGVPLHF
TRBV18	TRBJ2-7	-	-	TGTGCCAGCTACCCGGACGGCAGGGGAGACTCCTACGAGCAGTACTTC	CASYPDGRGDSYEQYF
TRBV5-1	TRBJ2-3	-	-	TGCGCCAGCAGAAGGGAGAGCACAGATACGCAGTATTTT	CASRRESTDTQYF
TRBV18	TRBJ2-7	-	-	TGTGCCAGCTCACGGGAAAGCAACGAGCAGTACTTC	CASSRESNEQYF
TRBV5-1	TRBJ2-3	-	TRBD2	TGCGCCAGCAGTCAAGGACTAGTTACAGATACGCAGTATTTT	CASSQGLVTDTQYF
TRBV12-5	TRBJ1-4	few	-	TGTGCTAGTGGTTTGGGGACCCGGCGGGATGAAAAACTGTTTTTT	CASGLGTRRDEKLFF
TRBV13	TRBJ2-7	-	-	TGTGCCAGCAGACGGTGGGGGAATGCCTACGAGCAGTACTTC	CASRRWGNAYEQYF
TRBV7-9	TRBJ2-7	-	TRBD1	TGTGCCAGCAGCACCACCGGGACAGGGAGAACCGAGCAGTACTTC	CASSTTGTGRTEQYF
TRBV7-8	TRBJ2-5	-	-	TGTGCCAGCAGCTTAGGGACAACCCGCCAAGAGACCCAGTACTTC	CASSLGTTRQETQYF
TRBV5-3	TRBJ1-2	-	TRBD1	TGTGCCAGAAGGTACGGGACAGGAAAGGATAGCTATGGCTACACCTTC	CARRYGTGKDSYGYTF
TRBV2	TRBJ2-7	-	-	TGTGCCAGCAGTGACGGACAGAGGGGTCACTACGAGCAGTACTTC	CASSDGQRGHYEQYF
TRBV29-1	TRBJ1-5	once	-	TGCAGCGTAACGACCAACCGGGGCCCTTTATCAGGGCCCCAGCATTTT	CSVTTNRGPLSGPQHF
TRBV12-5	TRBJ2-1	-	-	TGTGCTAGTGGAAGGTCTGCAGGCTACAATGAGCAGTTCTTC	CASGRSAGYNEQFF
TRBV19	TRBJ1-2	-	-	TGTGCCAGTAGTGCAAGGCAGGGTAATGGCTACACCTTC	CASSARQGNGYTF
TRBV5-1	TRBJ2-3	few	TRBD2	TGCGCCAGCAGGGGTCTGGGAGGGTCTGGAAATACGCAGTATTTT	CASRGLGGSGNTQYF
TRBV28	TRBJ1-6	-	TRBD1	TGTGCCAGCGGGACAGTAGAGCTATGGGTTAATTCACCCCTCCACTTT	CASGTVELWVNSPLHF
TRBV6-6	TRBJ1-6	few	-	TGTGCCAGCAGAACGGACAGTTCCGATTCACCCCTCCACTTT	CASRTDSSDSPLHF
TRBV29-1	TRBJ1-1	-	-	TGCAGCGTTTGGGCACAGGTTATTCTGCGCACTGAAGCTTTCTTT	CSVWAQVILRTEAFF
TRBV6-1	TRBJ1-2	-	TRBD1	TGTGCCGGAGAAAAGACAGGGGCCCCGCCTGGCTACACCTTC	CAGEKTGAPPGYTF
TRBV4-3	TRBJ1-2	-	-	TGCGCCAGCAGCCAAGAACCCACATTATATGGCTACACCTTC	CASSQEPTLYGYTF
TRBV7-9	TRBJ2-5	-	TRBD2	TGTGCCAGCAGGCTCTCCGGGACTAGCGGGGCGGCGGGACAAGAGACCCAGTACTTC	CASRLSGTSGAAGQETQYF
TRBV10-2	TRBJ2-5	-	-	TGCGCCAGCTCCGCACACATTCAAGAGACCCAGTACTTC	CASSAHIQETQYF
TRBV5-4	TRBJ1-4	once	TRBD1	TGTGCCAGCAGACAGGGGACGGGAGAAAAACTGTTTTTT	CASRQGTGEKLFF
TRBV30	TRBJ1-5	-	-	TGTGCCTGGAGCGCCGGACGCGAGGGCAATCAGCCCCAGCATTTT	CAWSAGREGNQPQHF
TRBV4-1	TRBJ1-5	few	-	TGCGCCAGCAGCCAATTTACAGGGTCCAATCAGCCCCAGCATTTT	CASSQFTGSNQPQHF
TRBV21-1	TRBJ1-1	few	-	TGTGCCAGCAGCAAAGCGGACCCTGCTGGCAAAGCTTTCTTT	CASSKADPAGKAFF
TRBV5-1	TRBJ1-6	-	TRBD1	TGCGCCAGCAGCCAGGGACAGGGAAGTTCACCCCTCCACTTT	CASSQGQGSSPLHF